This paragraph reports one T cell receptor (beta chain). The target of this receptor is not known. Its ends do not fully match the called genes, so a read error is possible. To demonstrate the VDJtools post-analysis software, TCR beta repertoires were profiled from the peripheral blood of about 13 young patients with multiple sclerosis. The patients with multiple sclerosis were children and adolescents between roughly 6 and 15 years of age. Library generation was performed with PCR. Sequencing relied on an Illumina HiSeq 2500. To reduce PCR and sequencing biases, unique molecular identifiers were incorporated into the TCR beta cDNA libraries. Every 1 to 10 million input T cells yielded 500,000 or so cDNA molecules, meaning each molecule approximated one T cell. The same protocol used for the earlier healthy control dataset was applied to prepare and sequence the patient libraries. Samples belonging to the same batch were prepared together, multiplexed and sequenced on a shared HiSeq lane. Under the source paper's analysis protocol: Raw barcoded reads were processed with MIGEC, and single-read molecular identifier groups were discarded before consensus assembly and CDR3 extraction. VDJtools was used for post-analysis of the clonotype tables, and diversity was normalized by down-sampling every dataset to the size of the smallest sample. Repertoire overlap clustering matched CDR3 amino acid but not nucleotide sequences to correct batch-related cross-sample contamination. TCRdb itself trimmed the public reads at Q25 with fastp, ran MiXCR and retained productive beta chains. When rows share a CDR3 protein, they turn into one entry using the most common DNA and genes. Clone size and V and J calls follow TCRdb, not the original study. The sample table lists 500,000 to 600,000 distinct CDR3 sequences, around 40% of them with a count of one. Of the sample, more than 1.5% falls within the top ten clones.

The CDR3 goes from the cysteine to the phenylalanine over 13 residues. Here the CDR3 DNA is all that survives: 39 bases in frame from base 1. CDR1 and CDR2 are drawn from the germline V gene (reference sequence): SEHNR, FQNEAQ. This record belongs to a study of post-analysis software for immune sequencing data (dated by TCRdb to 2013 to 2016). Notes on the research overall: Recorded disease courses included relapsing-remitting, secondary progressive and progressive-relapsing multiple sclerosis, with some patients lacking subtype annotation. The patient repertoires were set against 10 or so previously published healthy control repertoires from donors whose ages ranged from roughly 6 to 27 years. A subset of samples was prepared in parallel using single-end sample barcoding, then pooled and co-amplified after Illumina adapter ligation. The study at large found these results: When samples were clustered directly using the F measure, samples prepared in the same batch co-clustered strongly, which prompted a batch-effect correction. Normalized Chao1 diversity was significantly lower in multiple sclerosis patients than controls, suggesting substantial peripheral T-cell clonal expansion. The multiple sclerosis patient group was slightly younger than the control group. Significantly higher frequencies in patients than in controls were found for roughly 5 TRBV segments, including TRBV5-6, TRBV5-1 and TRBV20-1.

What was sequenced was blood. The V and J genes are TRBV7-9 and TRBJ1-2; too little of a D gene remains to name it. This clonotype was obtained from a girl aged 5-17 years with multiple sclerosis. The CDR3 corresponds to CASSLTDVDGYIF. The DNA sequence reads TGTGCCAGCAGCCTCACGGATGTGGATGGCTACATCTTC. The entire variable domain, with the stretches around the CDR3 drawn from the reference TRBV7-9 and TRBJ1-2 proteins, is DTGVSQNPRHKITKRGQNVTFRCDPISEHNRLYWYRQTLGQGPEFLTYFQNEAQLEKSRLLSDRFSAERPKGSFSTLEIQRTEQGDSAMYLCASSLTDVDGYIFGSGTRLTVV.